These 15 T cell receptor beta chains came from one sample sequenced in a study of cytomegalovirus exposure and HLA in healthy donors. Profiled with immunoSEQ multiplex PCR; TCRdb holds only in-frame clones, not every one. The sample lists more than 150,000 clones, approximately 83% occurring once. The sequencing sample was made of PBMCs. These receptors were taken from a woman aged 18-30 years in good health and CMV-seropositive.

The rearrangement links TRBV11-1 to TRBJ1-2, with TRBD1 as a possible D gene (5 bases). The V end lost 6 bases, the J end lost 2 bases, and 16 bases lay between the germline ends. CDR1 is SGHAT, CDR2 FQDESV, per germline (reference sequence). The CDR3 extends over 15 amino acids. The CDR3 DNA reads TGTGCCAGCAGTTCAGGAGGGGCAGCGAACTATGGCTACACCTTC. Amino acids: CASSSGGAANYGYTF.

The gene calls are TRBV6-5 and TRBJ2-1; no definite D call. Germline V gene sequence: CDR1 MNHEY, CDR2 SVGAGI. V was clipped by 3 bases and J by 0 bases, with 9 bases between them. This CDR3 contains 15 residues. The chain's CDR3 is CASSYAVSSYNEQFF. CDR3 bases: TGTGCCAGCAGTTATGCGGTGAGCTCCTACAATGAGCAGTTCTTC.

This clone was picked up a small number of times. This sequence joins TRBV9 and TRBJ1-3, with D possibly being TRBD1 (6 bases). CDR3 length equals 14 residues. Trimming took 4 bases from V and 2 from J, leaving 10 bases between them. Germline CDR1 is SGDLS and CDR2 is YYNGEE. This chain's CDR3 is CASSPGTTGNTIYF. The CDR3 DNA reads TGTGCCAGCAGCCCGGGGACAACTGGAAACACCATATATTTT.

V and J are TRBV7-2 and TRBJ1-2; 11 nucleotides match TRBD1. The germline V gene has CDR1 SGHTA and CDR2 FQGNSA. The trim removed 7 bases at V and 7 bases at J, leaving 8 bases unmatched. The CDR3 contains 14 residues. CDR3 residues: CASTGGQGASGYTF. The CDR3 coding sequence is TGTGCCAGCACCGGAGGACAGGGGGCGTCTGGCTACACCTTC.

The J gene is TRBJ1-6, the V gene TRBV6-1; unclear D gene. Germline CDR1 is MNHNS and CDR2 is SASEGT. V was shortened by 1 base and J by 7 bases, with 8 bases between the two germline ends. CDR3 length: 14 residues. CDR3 sequence (DNA): TGTGCCAGCAGTGAAGTGATTAGAAATTCACCCCTCCACTTT. Translation gives CASSEVIRNSPLHF.

This chain joins TRBV2 and TRBJ2-1, with D possibly matching TRBD1 (6 bases). The V gene lost 8 bases and the J gene lost 0 bases, with 11 bases spanning the gap. CDR1 is SNHLY, CDR2 FYNNEI, per germline. There are 14 residues in the CDR3. The CDR3 sequence: CASSGAISYNEQFF. The DNA for the CDR3 is TGTGCCAGCTCAGGGGCCATCTCCTACAATGAGCAGTTCTTC.

This chain connects TRBV5-1 to TRBJ2-3; 8 positions match TRBD2. The CDR3 is 16 amino acids. The V segment lost 5 bases and the J segment 2 bases; nucleotides outside the gene matches: 10. Germline V gives CDR1 SGHRS, CDR2 YFSETQ. The CDR3 loop is CASRSGTRGATDTQYF. The CDR3 coding sequence is TGCGCCAGCAGATCCGGGACTAGGGGCGCCACAGATACGCAGTATTTT.

V and J are TRBV19 and TRBJ2-3; D is perhaps TRBD1 (6 bases). The CDR3 covers 13 residues. Germline CDR1 reads LNHDA; CDR2 reads SQIVND (reference sequence). The V gene lost 10 bases and the J gene lost 0 bases, with 11 bases spanning the gap. The CDR3 sequence: CATSGASTDTQYF. Here the CDR3 DNA reads TGTGCCACCTCAGGGGCTAGCACAGATACGCAGTATTTT.

This clone was detected only a few times. This chain uses TRBV6-1 with TRBJ1-1; 7 bases map to TRBD1. The germline CDR1 and CDR2 sequences are MNHNS and SASEGT. This CDR3 region has 13 residues. V was clipped by 2 bases and J by 4 bases; unmatched bases: 1. The CDR3 sequence: CASSERGLTEAFF. The DNA of the CDR3 is TGTGCCAGCAGTGAAAGGGGGCTCACTGAAGCTTTCTTT.

The rearrangement uses TRBV14 and TRBJ1-6; D remains unclear. The germline V gene has CDR1 SGHDN and CDR2 FVKESK. Trimming shortened V by 0 bases and J by 6 bases, and 9 bases separated the two germline ends. CDR3 length: 15 amino acids. The CDR3 is CASSQDGVGNSPLHF. CDR3 sequence (DNA): TGTGCCAGCAGCCAAGACGGGGTCGGTAATTCACCCCTCCACTTT.

This clone was seen a few times. The chain employs TRBV27 and TRBJ2-7; D possibly corresponds to TRBD1 (5 bases). Germline V gene data show CDR1 as MNHEY and CDR2 as SMNVEV (reference sequence). Between the trimmed V and J ends, which lost 3 bases and 6 bases, there was a span of 12 bases. This CDR3 region has 13 residues. The chain's CDR3 is CASSFSQGSEQYF. CDR3 DNA sequence: TGTGCCAGCAGTTTCTCGCAGGGATCCGAGCAGTACTTC.

A single count supports this clone. V usage is TRBV6-1 and J usage is TRBJ1-2; D possibly corresponds to TRBD1 (5 bases). V was cut by 5 bases and J by 2 bases, with 12 bases left in between. The CDR3 is 14 amino acids. CDR1 and CDR2 (germline): MNHNS, SASEGT. This chain's CDR3 is CASSLRVSNYGYTF. The CDR3 DNA follows: TGTGCCAGCAGTCTCAGGGTGTCAAACTATGGCTACACCTTC.

The chain combines TRBV6-4 with TRBJ2-3, with 9 bases lining up with TRBD1. Trimming at V came to 4 bases and at J to 1 base, leaving 3 bases not matched to a gene. The germline V gene has CDR1 MRHNA and CDR2 SNTAGT. This CDR3 contains 15 residues. The CDR3 DNA reads TGTGCCAGCAGTGTCCGGGACAGGGGCACAGATACGCAGTATTTT. Translating it yields CASSVRDRGTDTQYF.

The chain carries TRBV9 and TRBJ2-1; 8 positions agree with TRBD2. This CDR3 spans 17 amino acids. The germline CDR1 and CDR2 sequences are SGDLS and YYNGEE. The junction had 12 bases not matched to a gene; V was cut back by 2 bases and J by 5 bases. The DNA of the CDR3 is TGTGCCAGCAGCGTGAGAACGGGGGGGCCAGGTGACAATGAGCAGTTCTTC. As protein: CASSVRTGGPGDNEQFF. The variable domain in full, with the rest retrieved from reference TRBV9 and TRBJ2-1, is DSGVTQTPKHLITATGQRVTLRCSPRSGDLSVYWYQQSLDQGLQFLIQYYNGEERAKGNILERFSAQQFPDLHSELNLSSLELGDSALYFCASSVRTGGPGDNEQFFGPGTRLTVL.

The chain recombines TRBV18 with TRBJ1-1, with a weak D call TRBD1 (5 bases). The CDR3 covers 13 residues. Per the germline V gene, CDR1 is KGHSH and CDR2 is LQKENI. Trimming cost V 5 bases and J 8 bases, with 15 bases left between them. The CDR3 is CASSVLSGTEAFF. The CDR3 coding sequence is TGTGCCAGCTCAGTACTTAGCGGGACGGAAGCTTTCTTT.